This entry features one T cell receptor beta chain sequence. No antigen is known for it. The data belong to a study of regulatory T cells in long-lasting Graves disease. This sample's time point: persistent/refractory GD, antithyroid drugs over 5 years with positive TRAb. After RNA was extracted from PBMCs, the TCR library was made from it. Study-wide points: Among the persistent patients, 2,500 to 3,000 public clonotypes were shared, more than the approximately 1,000 shared among new patients. The sample size was small, and this may have reduced accuracy. TCR diversity was lower in persistent Graves' patients than in newly diagnosed ones.

iRepertoire HTBI primers and Arm-PCR of CDR3 regions built TCR beta libraries. TCRdb re-derived calls from the multiplex PCR reads in MiXCR, one entry per CDR3 protein. The data hold under 500,000 distinct CDR3 sequences, with around 21% observed a single time. This TCR was sampled from a female donor with Graves disease. The sequences come from peripheral blood mononuclear cells (PBMCs), collected when the disease was refractory, from a patient treated with antithyroid drugs.

The CDR3 is CASSLVDSPQHF. CDR3 in DNA: TGTGCCAGCAGCTTAGTGGACAGTCCCCAGCATTTT. This chain uses TRBV7-9 with TRBJ1-5; D may be TRBD1 (6 bases). Germline CDR1 is SEHNR and CDR2 is FQNEAQ (reference sequence). The V gene lost 1 base and the J gene lost 10 bases, with 8 bases spanning the gap. The CDR3 is 12 amino acids.